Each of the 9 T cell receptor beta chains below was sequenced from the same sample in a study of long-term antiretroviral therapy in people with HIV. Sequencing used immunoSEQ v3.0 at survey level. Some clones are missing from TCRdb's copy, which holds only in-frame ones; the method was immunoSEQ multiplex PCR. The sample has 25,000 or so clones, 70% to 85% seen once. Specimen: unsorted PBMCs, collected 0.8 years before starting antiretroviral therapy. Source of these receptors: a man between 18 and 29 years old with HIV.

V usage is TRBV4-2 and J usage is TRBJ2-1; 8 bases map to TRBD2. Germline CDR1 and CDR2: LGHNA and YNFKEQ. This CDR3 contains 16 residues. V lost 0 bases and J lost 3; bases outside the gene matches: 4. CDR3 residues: CASSQDARGDYNEQFF. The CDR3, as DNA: TGTGCCAGCAGCCAAGATGCGCGGGGGGACTACAATGAGCAGTTCTTC.

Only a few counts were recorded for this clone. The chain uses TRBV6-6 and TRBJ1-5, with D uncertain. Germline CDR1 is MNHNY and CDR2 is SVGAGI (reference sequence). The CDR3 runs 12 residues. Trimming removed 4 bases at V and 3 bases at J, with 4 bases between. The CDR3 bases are TGTGCCAGCAGTTTACCCAATCAGCCCCAGCATTTT. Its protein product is CASSLPNQPQHF.

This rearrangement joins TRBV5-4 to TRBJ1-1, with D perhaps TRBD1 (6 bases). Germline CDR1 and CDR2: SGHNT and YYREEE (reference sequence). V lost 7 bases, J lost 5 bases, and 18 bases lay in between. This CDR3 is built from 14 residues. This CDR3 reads CASQRGGARTEAFF. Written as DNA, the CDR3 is TGTGCCAGCCAGCGGGGGGGCGCAAGGACTGAAGCTTTCTTT.

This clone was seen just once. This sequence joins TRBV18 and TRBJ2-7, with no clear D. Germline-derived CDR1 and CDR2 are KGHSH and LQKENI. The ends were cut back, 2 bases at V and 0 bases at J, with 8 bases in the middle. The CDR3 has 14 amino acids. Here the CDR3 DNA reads TGTGCCAGCTCACCATCCGCCAGCTCCTACGAGCAGTACTTC. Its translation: CASSPSASSYEQYF. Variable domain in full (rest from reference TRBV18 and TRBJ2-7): NAGVMQNPRHLVRRRGQEARLRCSPMKGHSHVYWYRQLPEEGLKFMVYLQKENIIDESGMPKERFSAEFPKEGPSILRIQQVVRGDSAAYFCASSPSASSYEQYFGPGTRLTVT.

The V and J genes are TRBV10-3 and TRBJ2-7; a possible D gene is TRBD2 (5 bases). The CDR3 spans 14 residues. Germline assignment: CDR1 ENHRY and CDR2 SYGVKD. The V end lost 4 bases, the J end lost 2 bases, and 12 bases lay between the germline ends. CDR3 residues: CAISAGISTYEQYF. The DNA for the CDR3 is TGTGCCATCAGTGCCGGGATCAGTACCTACGAGCAGTACTTC.

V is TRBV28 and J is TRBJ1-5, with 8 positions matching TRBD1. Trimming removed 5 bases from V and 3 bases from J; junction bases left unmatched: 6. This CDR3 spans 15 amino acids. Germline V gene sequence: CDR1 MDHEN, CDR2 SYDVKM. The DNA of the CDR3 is TGTGCCAGCAGTCCCCAGGGGGCGGTCAATCAGCCCCAGCATTTT. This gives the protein CASSPQGAVNQPQHF.

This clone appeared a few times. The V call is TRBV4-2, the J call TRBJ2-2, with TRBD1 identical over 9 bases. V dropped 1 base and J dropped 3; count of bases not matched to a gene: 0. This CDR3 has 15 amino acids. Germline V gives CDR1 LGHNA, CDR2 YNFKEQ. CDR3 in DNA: TGTGCCAGCAGCCAAGGACAGGGGGACACCGGGGAGCTGTTTTTT. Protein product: CASSQGQGDTGELFF.

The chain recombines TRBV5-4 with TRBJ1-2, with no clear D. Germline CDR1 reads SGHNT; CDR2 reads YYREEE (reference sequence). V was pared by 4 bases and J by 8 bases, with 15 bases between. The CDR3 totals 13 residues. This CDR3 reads CASSPRSELGYTF. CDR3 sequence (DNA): TGTGCCAGCAGCCCGAGGAGCGAGTTAGGCTACACCTTC. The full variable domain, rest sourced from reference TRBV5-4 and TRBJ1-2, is ETGVTQSPTHLIKTRGQQVTLRCSSQSGHNTVSWYQQALGQGPQFIFQYYREEENGRGNFPPRFSGLQFPNYSSELNVNALELDDSALYLCASSPRSELGYTFGSGTRLTVV.

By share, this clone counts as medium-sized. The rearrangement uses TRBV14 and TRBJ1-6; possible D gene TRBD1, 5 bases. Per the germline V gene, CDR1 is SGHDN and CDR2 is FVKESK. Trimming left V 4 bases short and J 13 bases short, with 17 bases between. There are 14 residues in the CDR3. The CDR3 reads CASSRSLGVKPLHF. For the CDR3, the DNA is TGTGCCAGCAGCCGATCTTTGGGGGTTAAGCCCCTCCACTTT.